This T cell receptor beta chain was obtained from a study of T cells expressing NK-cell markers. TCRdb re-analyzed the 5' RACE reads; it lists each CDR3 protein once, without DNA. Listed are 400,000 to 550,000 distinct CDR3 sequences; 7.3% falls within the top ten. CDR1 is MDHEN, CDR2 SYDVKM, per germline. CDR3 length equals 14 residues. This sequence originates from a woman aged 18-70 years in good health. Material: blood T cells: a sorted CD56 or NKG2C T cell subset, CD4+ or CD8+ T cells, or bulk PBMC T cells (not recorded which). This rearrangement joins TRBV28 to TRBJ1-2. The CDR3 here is CASSFGGTDVGYTF.